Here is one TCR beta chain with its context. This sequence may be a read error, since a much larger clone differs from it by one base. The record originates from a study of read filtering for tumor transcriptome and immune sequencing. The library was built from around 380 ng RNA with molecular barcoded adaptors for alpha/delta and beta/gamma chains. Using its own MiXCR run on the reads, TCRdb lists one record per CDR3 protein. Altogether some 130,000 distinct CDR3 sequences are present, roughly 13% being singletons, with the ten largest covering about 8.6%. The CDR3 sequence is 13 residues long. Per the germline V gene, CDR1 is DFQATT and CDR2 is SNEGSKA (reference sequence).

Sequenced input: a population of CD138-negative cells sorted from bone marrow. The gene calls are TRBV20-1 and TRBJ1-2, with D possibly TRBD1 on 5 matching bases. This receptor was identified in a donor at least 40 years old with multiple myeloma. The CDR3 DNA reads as TGCAGTGCTGGAGAATGGCAGGGAAGGGGCTACACCTTC. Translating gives CSAGEWQGRGYTF.